This passage covers 21 T cell receptor beta chains from one sample sequenced in a study of blood T cells in healthy people across ages. Sample-barcoded 5' priming and a J-beta primer mix drove a second PCR of about 6 to 12 cycles. TCRdb redid the calling of the 5' RACE reads with MiXCR, one entry per CDR3 protein. The table shows 850,000 or so distinct CDR3 sequences, with about 28% occurring only once. The material sequenced was blood. Every receptor here comes from a woman older than 75 in good health.

Notes on this clonotype: It may be a read error: a sequence one base away is much more abundant. The genes are TRBV3-1 and TRBJ2-1; TRBD1 aligns across 7 bases. Germline CDR1 is LGHDT and CDR2 is YNNKEL (reference sequence). There are 14 residues in the CDR3. The CDR3 nucleotides are TGTGCCAGCAGCCAATTAAACAGGGGCAATCAGCAGTTCTTC. This gives the protein CASSQLNRGNQQFF.

The V gene is TRBV7-2, the J gene TRBJ1-3; no reliable D call. This CDR3 has 17 residues. CDR1 SGHTA and CDR2 FQGNSA come from the germline V gene. V was pared by 3 bases and J by 0 bases, with 15 bases between. The CDR3 here is CASSFDGALTSGNTIYF. The CDR3 region has the DNA TGTGCCAGCAGCTTCGACGGAGCCCTCACCTCTGGAAACACCATATATTTT.

V is TRBV7-8 and J is TRBJ1-1, with a tentative D call TRBD1 (6 bases). Trimming pared 1 base from V and 11 bases from J, leaving 23 bases between. This CDR3 has 16 amino acids. Per germline, CDR1 SGHVS and CDR2 FQNEAQ. The CDR3 reads CASSLVGGAQGSLAFF. CDR3 coding DNA: TGTGCCAGCAGCTTAGTTGGTGGGGCACAGGGAAGTTTGGCTTTCTTT.

The rearrangement links TRBV20-1 to TRBJ2-3, with 14 nucleotides matching TRBD2. Germline V gives CDR1 DFQATT, CDR2 SNEGSKA (reference sequence). V lost 6 bases, J lost 2 bases, and 13 bases stayed unmatched. The CDR3 extends over 18 amino acids. This CDR3 reads CSAIAGTSGGHNTDTQYF. As DNA, the CDR3 is TGCAGTGCAATAGCCGGGACTAGCGGGGGCCATAACACAGATACGCAGTATTTT.

The sample holds many counts of this clonotype. This sequence joins TRBV20-1 and TRBJ2-1, with TRBD1 identical over 8 bases. The CDR3 sequence is 11 residues long. The junction had 6 bases not matched to a gene; V was cut back by 3 bases and J by 14 bases. Germline lookup yields CDR1 DFQATT and CDR2 SNEGSKA (reference sequence). The CDR3 DNA follows: TGCAGTGCTAGGACAGGGGCCAGGGAGTTCTTC. Protein sequence: CSARTGAREFF.

The chain combines TRBV7-2 with TRBJ1-3; possible D gene TRBD1, 5 bases. Trimming stripped 1 base from V and 6 bases from J, with 10 bases between. Germline V gene sequence: CDR1 SGHTA, CDR2 FQGNSA. The CDR3 is 14 amino acids. CDR3 nucleotide sequence: TGTGCCAGCAGCTTAGGCCAGGGTATAAACACCATATATTTT. This sequence encodes CASSLGQGINTIYF.

Details on this clonotype: The CDR3 carries no conserved terminal phenylalanine or tryptophan, so it likely arises from a read error. The chain joins TRBV15 to TRBJ2-2, with 8 bases fitting TRBD2. Looked up from germline, CDR1 is LNHNV and CDR2 is YYDKDF (reference sequence). Trimming took 0 bases from V and 4 from J; bases not matched to a gene: 4. The CDR3 is 16 residues long. The CDR3 reads CATSRDPAGGTGELFS. The CDR3 DNA reads as TGTGCCACCAGCAGAGATCCCGCGGGGGGCACCGGGGAGCTGTTTTCT.

The rearrangement joins TRBV27 to TRBJ1-5, with 8 nucleotides matching TRBD1. The J segment lost 3 bases and the V segment lost 7 bases, leaving 11 bases of the junction unmatched. This CDR3 contains 16 residues. Per germline, CDR1 MNHEY and CDR2 SMNVEV (reference sequence). Here the CDR3 reads CASKKAGTGSNQPQHF. CDR3 nucleotide sequence: TGTGCCAGCAAAAAAGCTGGGACAGGTTCCAATCAGCCCCAGCATTTT.

This sequence joins TRBV7-2 and TRBJ1-1; D remains unclear. CDR1 SGHTA and CDR2 FQGNSA come from the germline V gene. The ends were cut back, 6 bases at V and 2 bases at J, with 13 bases in the middle. The CDR3 loop spans 14 amino acids. The CDR3 loop reads CASRGSRLNTEAFF. CDR3 bases: TGTGCCAGCAGGGGTAGCAGATTAAACACTGAAGCTTTCTTT.

This chain connects TRBV7-9 to TRBJ2-3; perhaps TRBD1 as D (6 bases). Trimming stripped 3 bases from V and 2 bases from J, with 15 bases between. The CDR3 covers 16 residues. CDR1 is SEHNR and CDR2 is FQNEAQ in the germline V gene (reference sequence). CDR3 coding DNA: TGTGCCAGCAGCTTTAGCAGAGGGGGAAACACAGATACGCAGTATTTT. This translates into CASSFSRGGNTDTQYF.

Details on this clonotype: Compared with germline, one end of the junction differs, possibly owing to a read error. The chain joins TRBV7-2 to TRBJ2-2; tentatively, D is TRBD2 (5 bases). Germline loops: CDR1 SGHTA, CDR2 FQGNSA. The CDR3 runs 12 residues. The DNA for the CDR3 is TGTGCCAGCAGCTCCTATGCCGGGGAGCGGTTTTTT. Translation gives CASSSYAGERFF.

The sample holds a few counts of this clonotype. This chain links TRBV7-2 with TRBJ2-7, with 9 bases identical to TRBD1. CDR3 length: 16 residues. The ends lost 2 bases at V and 3 bases at J; junction bases unmatched: 8. The germline V gene has CDR1 SGHTA and CDR2 FQGNSA. The CDR3 sequence: CASSLRWTDRGYEQYF. CDR3 coding DNA: TGTGCCAGCAGCTTACGTTGGACGGACAGGGGCTACGAGCAGTACTTC.

In this sample, this clonotype turned up once. J is TRBJ1-6 and V is TRBV13; the D is unclear. In germline, CDR1 is PRHDT, CDR2 FYEKMQ (reference sequence). V dropped 6 bases and J dropped 5 bases, with 11 bases sitting between them. The CDR3 consists of 14 residues. In nucleotides, the CDR3 is TGTGCCAGCAGTAAGGGTGTTGATAATTCACCCCTCCACTTT. Translating it yields CASSKGVDNSPLHF.

This clonotype was counted only a few times. This sequence may be a read error, since a much larger clone differs from it by one base. The gene calls are TRBV7-2 and TRBJ2-7, with TRBD2 matching 8 bases. This CDR3 has 15 amino acids. V was pared by 1 base and J by 7 bases, with 9 bases of the junction left unmatched. The V gene's germline CDR1 is SGHTA and CDR2 FQGNSA. The DNA for the CDR3 is TGTGCCAGCAGCTTAGAGCCTAGCGGGTACAATGAGCAGTACTTC. Translated, it gives CASSLEPSGYNEQYF.

Only a few counts were recorded for this clonotype. CDR3 sequence (DNA): TGTGCCAGCAGCTTAGGCAGAAAGTCCACTGAAGCTTTCTTT. This sequence encodes CASSLGRKSTEAFF. The V and J genes are TRBV7-9 and TRBJ1-1; D not certain. The CDR3 is made up of 14 amino acids. V gave up 1 base and J gave up 4 bases, with 10 bases separating them. The germline V gene encodes CDR1 SEHNR and CDR2 FQNEAQ (reference sequence).

This clonotype was detected ten times or more. This sequence joins TRBV5-1 and TRBJ2-5, with a possible D match to TRBD2 (5 bases). Germline V gene sequence: CDR1 SGHRS, CDR2 YFSETQ. Between the trimmed V and J ends, which lost 0 bases and 5 bases, there was a span of 11 bases. This CDR3 comprises 14 residues. CDR3 residues: CASSLVGVAETQYF. Here the CDR3 DNA reads TGCGCCAGCAGCTTGGTCGGGGTTGCGGAGACCCAGTACTTC.

A few counts support this clonotype. The chain uses TRBV6-5 and TRBJ1-2, with D possibly being TRBD1 (5 bases). CDR1 is MNHEY and CDR2 is SVGAGI in the germline V gene. This CDR3 is built from 12 residues. V lost 8 bases, J lost 5 bases, and 12 bases lay in between. For the CDR3, the DNA is TGTGCCAGCCAGGGAGATCCTTATGGCTACACCTTC. Protein product: CASQGDPYGYTF.

The V gene is TRBV3-1, the J gene TRBJ2-5; D call uncertain. The germline V gene encodes CDR1 LGHDT and CDR2 YNNKEL (reference sequence). CDR3 length: 17 amino acids. The V and J ends lost 0 bases and 0 bases respectively, with 14 bases between them. CDR3 bases: TGTGCCAGCAGCCAAGAATGGAGCCAACTCCACCAAGAGACCCAGTACTTC. This codes for CASSQEWSQLHQETQYF.

This clonotype was detected many times. This chain joins TRBV28 and TRBJ2-3, with D hard to call. Trimming shortened V by 2 bases and J by 4 bases, and 13 bases separated the two germline ends. CDR1 is MDHEN, CDR2 SYDVKM, per germline. The CDR3 runs to 15 residues. CDR3 in DNA: TGTGCCAGCAGTTTAAGGGATCTGGACGCAGATACGCAGTATTTT. Protein sequence: CASSLRDLDADTQYF.

The chain uses TRBV27 and TRBJ2-3, with D perhaps being TRBD1 or TRBD2 (7 bases each). CDR3 length: 15 amino acids. Between the trimmed V and J ends, which lost 5 bases and 3 bases, there was a span of 15 bases. Germline CDR1 and CDR2: MNHEY and SMNVEV (reference sequence). The CDR3 protein is CASSHRQGGTDTQYF. In nucleotides, the CDR3 is TGTGCCAGCAGTCATAGACAGGGAGGGACAGATACGCAGTATTTT.

The table lists this clonotype with many counts. The V and J genes are TRBV28 and TRBJ2-1; no clear D. Trimming took off 5 bases at V and 3 bases at J, with 17 bases between the two ends. Germline CDR1 MDHEN, CDR2 SYDVKM. This CDR3 spans 16 amino acids. In DNA form, the CDR3 reads TGTGCCAGCAGTCAGACCGGTGTCAGCCTCTACAATGAGCAGTTCTTC. Encoded protein: CASSQTGVSLYNEQFF.